These 3 T cell receptor beta chains came from one sample sequenced in a study of shared clonotypes between healthy human individuals. Here immunoSEQ multiplex PCR was the method, and the copy in TCRdb shows in-frame clones only, minus some. The sample consists of 650,000 to 800,000 clones, just over 90% of them appearing once. It was CD45RO-negative cells, positively selected for CCR7, that made up naive CD8 cells, with terminally differentiated effector memory CD45RA+ cells excluded. The sample comprised naive CD8+ T cells sorted from blood. Every receptor here comes from a man between 25 and 39 years old in good health.

This clone was observed once. This chain joins TRBV7-9 and TRBJ2-7, with TRBD2 matching over 7 bases. V gave up 4 bases and J gave up 6 bases; unmatched junction bases: 9. This CDR3 is 14 amino acids long. In germline, CDR1 is SEHNR, CDR2 FQNEAQ (reference sequence). The CDR3: CASSWVGGLSEQYF. The DNA for the CDR3 is TGTGCCAGCAGCTGGGTCGGGGGGTTGAGCGAGCAGTACTTC.

The chain employs TRBV25-1 and TRBJ2-5; D not certain. With 3 bases removed from V and 3 bases from J, the gap between germline ends came to 2 bases. The CDR3 runs to 11 residues. Germline V gives CDR1 MGHDK, CDR2 SYGVNS. The CDR3 loop reads CASSDEETQYF. DNA of the CDR3: TGTGCCAGCAGTGATGAAGAGACCCAGTACTTC.

The V call is TRBV27, the J call TRBJ2-3, with TRBD2 identical over 8 bases. After removal of 6 bases from V and 2 bases from J, the junction contained 10 bases not matched to a gene. Germline CDR1 reads MNHEY; CDR2 reads SMNVEV (reference sequence). This CDR3 region has 16 residues. This CDR3 reads CASSDRIAGPTDTQYF. In DNA, the CDR3 is TGTGCCAGCAGCGATAGGATAGCGGGGCCCACAGATACGCAGTATTTT.